The 18 T cell receptor beta chains listed next were all sequenced from one sample in a study. TCRdb reanalysed the 5' RACE reads using MiXCR and keeps one entry per CDR3 protein. Of about 40,000 distinct CDR3 sequences in the sample, 18% were seen once. Input material: naive CD4+ T cells sorted from a lymph node. Specified subset: naive CD4+ T cells, CD4+CD45RA+CD25-. All receptors come from a female donor with breast cancer.

This clonotype was observed a handful of times. J is TRBJ2-7 and V is TRBV6-1; D might be TRBD1 (6 bases). V lost 6 bases and J lost 1, with 13 bases in between. CDR3 length equals 14 residues. CDR1 is MNHNS, CDR2 SASEGT, per germline. The CDR3 nucleotides read TGTGCCAGCAGGTGGGGGCTCGAATCCTACGAGCAGTACTTC. Its translation: CASRWGLESYEQYF.

This clonotype was recorded many times. The V gene is TRBV29-1, the J gene TRBJ2-7, with 7 bases that match TRBD2. J lost 2 bases, V lost 5 bases, and 6 bases had no gene match. The CDR3 is 13 amino acids. The germline gives CDR1 SQVTM, CDR2 ANQGSEA. The CDR3 protein is CSVTTSSTYEQYF. For the CDR3, the DNA is TGCAGCGTTACGACTAGCTCTACCTACGAGCAGTACTTC.

This clonotype was counted between two and nine times. The chain uses TRBV5-6 and TRBJ2-3, with 7 nucleotides matching TRBD1. CDR1 SGHDT and CDR2 YYEEEE come from the germline V gene. CDR3 size: 13 residues. Trimming at V came to 4 bases and at J to 1 base, leaving 0 bases not matched to a gene. The CDR3 loop reads CASSQGGTDTQYF. Written as DNA, the CDR3 is TGTGCCAGCAGCCAGGGGGGCACAGATACGCAGTATTTT.

The chain links TRBV25-1 to TRBJ2-3; TRBD2 matches 7 bases. Germline V gives CDR1 MGHDK, CDR2 SYGVNS. The CDR3 has 14 amino acids. Trimming at V came to 7 bases and at J to 0 bases, leaving 4 bases not matched to a gene. This CDR3 reads CASKRAGSTDTQYF. The CDR3, as DNA: TGTGCCAGCAAACGAGCGGGGAGCACAGATACGCAGTATTTT.

This clonotype was observed a handful of times. The chain recombines TRBV6-2 or TRBV6-3 with TRBJ1-1; D might be TRBD1 (6 bases). The CDR3 totals 14 residues. Germline V gene data show CDR1 as MNHEY and CDR2 as SVGEGT. V lost 9 bases to trimming and J lost 1 base, with 15 bases between them. For the CDR3, the DNA is TGTGCCAGTGGGACACAGCAACAGAACACTGAAGCTTTCTTT. Encoded protein: CASGTQQQNTEAFF.

This clonotype was observed a few times. The genes are TRBV25-1 and TRBJ2-7; TRBD1 matches 7 bases. Germline V gene lookup returns CDR1 MGHDK and CDR2 SYGVNS. The CDR3 covers 14 residues. V trimming: 6 bases; J trimming: 4 bases; junction bases outside the gene matches: 9. The chain's CDR3 is CASSAQGFGYEQYF. The CDR3 DNA is TGTGCCAGCAGCGCACAGGGGTTTGGGTACGAGCAGTACTTC.

The chain joins TRBV7-8 to TRBJ2-5; a weak D match, TRBD2 (5 bases). The germline V gene has CDR1 SGHVS and CDR2 FQNEAQ. V gave up 5 bases and J gave up 4 bases, with 14 bases separating them. The CDR3 has 14 amino acids. CDR3 bases: TGTGCCAGCAGCGTATCTAGCCGGGCAGAGACCCAGTACTTC. Protein: CASSVSSRAETQYF. Together with reference TRBV7-8 and TRBJ2-5, the CDR3 gives the full variable domain: GAGVSQSPRYKVAKRGQDVALRCDPISGHVSLFWYQQALGQGPEFLTYFQNEAQLDKSGLPSDRFFAERPEGSVSTLKIQRTQQEDSAVYLCASSVSSRAETQYFGPGTRLLVL.

This chain connects TRBV28 to TRBJ1-2, with 8 bases identical to TRBD1. V shed 6 bases and J 3 bases; nucleotides not matched to a gene: 6. Per the germline V gene, CDR1 is MDHEN and CDR2 is SYDVKM. The CDR3 is 14 amino acids. CDR3 in amino acids: CASSQGARYYGYTF. The CDR3 DNA follows: TGTGCCAGCAGCCAGGGGGCACGTTACTATGGCTACACCTTC.

The chain is built from TRBV7-2 and TRBJ2-2, with 7 bases identical to TRBD1. From germline, CDR1 is SGHTA and CDR2 FQGNSA. This CDR3 is built from 15 residues. The V and J ends lost 3 bases and 6 bases, in that order; junction bases with no gene match: 7. The CDR3 region has the DNA TGTGCCAGCAGCTTTGACAGGGTTTACGCCGGGGAGCTGTTTTTT. Translating gives CASSFDRVYAGELFF.

This chain links TRBV5-1 with TRBJ2-5, with 7 bases aligning to TRBD2. The germline V gene has CDR1 SGHRS and CDR2 YFSETQ. V lost 3 bases and J lost 0; bases outside the gene matches: 8. This CDR3 is 16 amino acids long. CDR3 sequence (DNA): TGCGCCAGCAGCTCCCAGGCGGGAGTGTACCAAGAGACCCAGTACTTC. Its translation is CASSSQAGVYQETQYF. Full variable domain (outside the CDR3, taken from reference TRBV5-1 and TRBJ2-5): KAGVTQTPRYLIKTRGQQVTLSCSPISGHRSVSWYQQTPGQGLQFLFEYFSETQRNKGNFPGRFSGRQFSNSRSEMNVSTLELGDSALYLCASSSQAGVYQETQYFGPGTRLLVL.

In this sample, this clonotype turned up a few times. The chain links TRBV10-2 to TRBJ1-1; possible D gene TRBD1, 6 bases. Germline CDR1 and CDR2: WSHSY and SAAADI. The CDR3 has 14 amino acids. The V end was cut by 6 bases, the J end by 3 bases, with 14 bases between. CDR3 DNA sequence: TGCGCCAGCAGGCACAGGGCCGCGGACACTGAAGCTTTCTTT. Translated, it gives CASRHRAADTEAFF.

Remarks on this clonotype: A much larger clone sits a single nucleotide away, making a read error possible. The V and J genes are TRBV7-9 and TRBJ2-7; the D is unclear. V was trimmed by 8 bases and J by 2 bases, leaving 10 bases between them. The CDR3 sequence is 12 residues long. CDR1 is SEHNR and CDR2 is FQNEAQ in the germline V gene (reference sequence). Written as DNA, the CDR3 is TGTGCCAGCGGCACCGGCGCCTACGAGCAGTACTTC. Its translation: CASGTGAYEQYF.

This clonotype showed up just a few times. The gene calls are TRBV20-1 and TRBJ1-5, with D possibly TRBD1 on 5 matching bases. V lost 0 bases and J lost 4, with 13 bases in between. The CDR3 covers 15 residues. Germline V gene lookup returns CDR1 DFQATT and CDR2 SNEGSKA (reference sequence). CDR3 loop: CSARERQGGNQPQHF. The CDR3 DNA sequence: TGCAGTGCTAGAGAACGTCAGGGCGGTAATCAGCCCCAGCATTTT.

This clonotype was detected ten times or more. The gene calls are TRBV6-5 and TRBJ2-7; 8 bases match TRBD2. Germline values: CDR1 MNHEY, CDR2 SVGAGI. The CDR3 contains 14 residues. The J segment lost 6 bases and the V segment lost 8 bases, leaving 12 bases of the junction unmatched. CDR3 sequence reads: CASSPAGVMGEQYF. CDR3 coding DNA: TGTGCCAGCTCCCCAGCGGGAGTCATGGGCGAGCAGTACTTC.

The chain joins TRBV29-1 to TRBJ1-1; D is undetermined. Germline loops: CDR1 SQVTM, CDR2 ANQGSEA. Trimming stripped 4 bases from V and 5 bases from J, with 17 bases between. The CDR3 length is 14 residues. The CDR3: CSVGFHGEGTEAFF. The CDR3 nucleotides are TGCAGCGTTGGGTTCCATGGGGAAGGAACTGAAGCTTTCTTT.

In this sample, this clonotype turned up a few times. The V and J genes are TRBV20-1 and TRBJ2-1, with D perhaps TRBD1 or TRBD2 (7 bases each). There are 14 residues in the CDR3. V shed 8 bases and J shed 2 bases, with 16 bases lying between them. Germline V gene sequence: CDR1 DFQATT, CDR2 SNEGSKA (reference sequence). CDR3 coding DNA: TGCAGTCAGTTGGGAGGGGGCCCCTACAATGAGCAGTTCTTC. It yields the protein CSQLGGGPYNEQFF.

The chain recombines TRBV4-2 with TRBJ1-3; possible D gene TRBD1, 6 bases. CDR3 length: 16 amino acids. V lost 0 bases, J lost 3 bases, and 12 bases lay in between. The germline gives CDR1 LGHNA, CDR2 YNFKEQ. The CDR3 region is CASSQDEGTSGNTIYF. DNA of the CDR3: TGTGCCAGCAGCCAAGACGAAGGGACAAGTGGAAACACCATATATTTT.

This clonotype appeared a few times. This chain uses TRBV4-3 with TRBJ1-4; 7 bases align to TRBD1. The germline gives CDR1 LGHNA, CDR2 YSLEER. This CDR3 is built from 17 residues. Trimming at V came to 3 bases and at J to 7 bases, leaving 14 bases not matched to a gene. CDR3 in DNA: TGCGCCAGCAGCCAGCAGACAGGGTATTTCGTGGGTGAAAAACTGTTTTTT. This sequence encodes CASSQQTGYFVGEKLFF.